This entry is about one T cell receptor (beta chain). The antigen is unknown. They ran version v3.0 of the immunoSEQ assay at survey level. Assay: immunoSEQ multiplex PCR; the TCRdb copy retains only in-frame clones and omits some. This table has approximately 20,000 clones, about 80% appearing once. The entry originates in a study of long-term antiretroviral therapy in people with HIV. Germline V CDR1 and CDR2: LNHDA, SQIVND (reference sequence). Trimming cost V 7 bases and J 9 bases; bases outside gene matches: 12. This CDR3 has 14 amino acids. Findings of the study overall: Blood dates from the mid-2000s to the late 2010s, possibly under older ART regimens. Pre-ART clonal expansions dominated every time point's repertoire. Missing from the dataset were any data on ART adherence, viral resistance or therapy changes. Post-treatment diversity went higher with ART but stayed below transplant donor controls.

The receptor comes from a woman in her forties with HIV. The V call is TRBV19, the J call TRBJ1-5; the match to TRBD1 covers 7 bases. The material sequenced was unsorted PBMCs, taken 4.1 years after starting antiretroviral therapy. This CDR3 reads CASTKGQSILPQHF. For the CDR3, the DNA is TGTGCCAGTACCAAGGGACAGTCTATCTTGCCCCAGCATTTT.